These 16 T cell receptor beta chains were sequenced from one sample in a study of OX40 agonist ivuxolimab in advanced cancers. Produced via immunoSEQ multiplex PCR; TCRdb's table is partial and in-frame only. The sample records about 45,000 clones, approximately 91% being singletons. The sample was CD4+ or CD8+ T cells sorted from blood, taken in a trial of the OX40 agonist ivuxolimab. These receptors originate from an adult with an advanced solid tumor such as melanoma, head and neck, liver or kidney cancer.

The chain couples TRBV27 to TRBJ1-3, with D tentatively TRBD1 (5 bases). The CDR3 is 15 residues long. The germline V gene has CDR1 MNHEY and CDR2 SMNVEV (reference sequence). The germline V and J ends were trimmed by 0 bases and 3 bases, with 9 bases remaining between them. CDR3 DNA sequence: TGTGCCAGCAGTTTATCATCAGGGAGTGGAAACACCATATATTTT. Encoded protein: CASSLSSGSGNTIYF.

The chain uses TRBV2 and TRBJ2-5; TRBD2 agrees at 8 bases. Germline V gives CDR1 SNHLY, CDR2 FYNNEI. V was pared by 3 bases and J by 5 bases, with 8 bases of the junction left unmatched. This CDR3 has 15 amino acids. This chain's CDR3 is CASSEKAGVGETQYF. The DNA of the CDR3 is TGTGCCAGCAGTGAGAAAGCGGGAGTTGGGGAGACCCAGTACTTC.

The V gene is TRBV5-4, the J gene TRBJ2-7, with 10 nucleotides matching TRBD1. Losses at the gene ends were 4 bases for V and 4 bases for J; bases not matched to a gene: 5. This CDR3 spans 14 amino acids. Germline CDR1 SGHNT, CDR2 YYREEE (reference sequence). For the CDR3, the DNA is TGTGCCAGCAGCACCGGGACAGGGGCTTACGAGCAGTACTTC. Translated: CASSTGTGAYEQYF.

The chain is built from TRBV5-4 and TRBJ2-7; TRBD1 might be the D (5 bases). Germline CDR1 is SGHNT and CDR2 is YYREEE (reference sequence). With 7 bases removed from V and 5 bases from J, the gap between germline ends came to 13 bases. The CDR3 spans 12 residues. The CDR3 DNA follows: TGTGCCAGCGGGTTAGGGGCGGACGAGCAGTACTTC. Its protein is CASGLGADEQYF.

V gene TRBV25-1 combines with J gene TRBJ2-1; maybe TRBD2 (5 bases). Germline V lookup: CDR1 MGHDK, CDR2 SYGVNS. The CDR3 is made up of 14 amino acids. Trimming left V 5 bases short and J 3 bases short, with 11 bases between. The CDR3 DNA sequence: TGTGCCAGCAGTCCGGGATTTGGCTACAATGAGCAGTTCTTC. Encoded protein: CASSPGFGYNEQFF.

The chain recombines TRBV28 with TRBJ2-5; 12 bases match TRBD2. Per the germline V gene, CDR1 is MDHEN and CDR2 is SYDVKM. The junction had 2 bases not matched to a gene; V was cut back by 1 base and J by 2 bases. The CDR3 contains 16 residues. The CDR3 sequence is CASSLFGLAGQETQYF. In DNA, the CDR3 is TGTGCCAGCAGTTTATTCGGACTAGCGGGGCAAGAGACCCAGTACTTC.

The chain employs TRBV7-9 and TRBJ1-1; D is undetermined. Deletions cut 5 bases from V and 5 bases from J, with 15 bases between. Germline values: CDR1 SEHNR, CDR2 FQNEAQ (reference sequence). This CDR3 is built from 14 residues. The CDR3 bases are TGTGCCAGCAGCCTGGGCCGGTCGGGGACTGAAGCTTTCTTT. Protein product: CASSLGRSGTEAFF.

The chain joins TRBV11-2 to TRBJ2-5; no clear D gene. CDR1 and CDR2 (germline): SGHAT, FQNNGV. Trimming left V 5 bases short and J 3 bases short, with 4 bases between. This CDR3 spans 11 amino acids. CDR3 residues: CASSQKETQYF. The CDR3 coding sequence is TGTGCCAGCAGCCAAAAAGAGACCCAGTACTTC.

The rearrangement uses TRBV19 and TRBJ2-1; perhaps D is TRBD1 or TRBD2 (5 bases each). Germline-derived CDR1 and CDR2 are LNHDA and SQIVND (reference sequence). CDR3 length equals 14 residues. V shed 6 bases and J shed 10 bases, with 19 bases lying between them. The CDR3 DNA follows: TGTGCCAGTAGATTCGGACTGGGGGTCGGGGAGCAGTTCTTC. This encodes CASRFGLGVGEQFF.

The J gene is TRBJ2-5, the V gene TRBV27; the match to TRBD2 covers 10 bases. Germline CDR1 and CDR2: MNHEY and SMNVEV (reference sequence). The CDR3 runs to 14 residues. The trim removed 6 bases at V and 5 bases at J, leaving 6 bases unmatched. The CDR3 region is CASSGLADLETQYF. The CDR3 DNA reads as TGTGCCAGCAGCGGACTAGCGGACCTTGAGACCCAGTACTTC.

The rearrangement links TRBV23-1 to TRBJ2-7, with 13 bases that match TRBD2. TRBV23-1 is recorded as an ORF, its role being uncertain. CDR3 size: 15 residues. Germline trimming cut 0 bases from V and 4 bases from J; bases unmatched to any gene: 0. CDR3 sequence (DNA): TGCGCCAGCAGTCAATCGACTAGCGGGAGGTACGAGCAGTACTTC. The encoded protein is CASSQSTSGRYEQYF.

The V call is TRBV7-3, the J call TRBJ1-5, with unresolved D. Germline CDR1 SGHTA, CDR2 FQGTGA. Trimming left V 6 bases short and J 4 bases short, with 7 bases between. The CDR3 contains 12 residues. CDR3 amino acids: CASRGWNQPQHF. For the CDR3, the DNA is TGTGCCAGCAGGGGGTGGAATCAGCCCCAGCATTTT.

This rearrangement joins TRBV7-8 to TRBJ2-7; TRBD2 agrees at 8 bases. The J segment lost 3 bases and the V segment lost 0 bases, leaving 1 base of the junction unmatched. The CDR3 loop spans 14 amino acids. The germline CDR1 and CDR2 sequences are SGHVS and FQNEAQ. The DNA of the CDR3 is TGTGCCAGCAGCTTAGCGGGACTAGACTACGAGCAGTACTTC. It yields the protein CASSLAGLDYEQYF. The full variable domain, completed using reference TRBV7-8 and TRBJ2-7, is GAGVSQSPRYKVAKRGQDVALRCDPISGHVSLFWYQQALGQGPEFLTYFQNEAQLDKSGLPSDRFFAERPEGSVSTLKIQRTQQEDSAVYLCASSLAGLDYEQYFGPGTRLTVT.

This clone appeared a single time. The chain is built from TRBV5-1 and TRBJ1-1, with D unresolved. Germline CDR1 is SGHRS and CDR2 is YFSETQ. The CDR3 runs to 13 residues. V was shortened by 3 bases and J by 1 base, with 7 bases between the two germline ends. In DNA, the CDR3 is TGCGCCAGCAGCTCCGGGTGGAACACTGAAGCTTTCTTT. As protein: CASSSGWNTEAFF.

Only a few counts were recorded for this clone. The CDR3 DNA sequence: TGTGCCAGCAGCTTGGAGGGCCAAGGGCGGGAGACCCAGTACTTC. Protein: CASSLEGQGRETQYF. The chain recombines TRBV7-9 with TRBJ2-5; the D gene is possibly TRBD2 (6 bases). The V and J ends lost 3 bases and 5 bases respectively, with 16 bases between them. The CDR3 loop spans 15 amino acids. Germline V gene lookup returns CDR1 SEHNR and CDR2 FQNEAQ (reference sequence).

The genes are TRBV2 and TRBJ2-7; D unclear. The CDR3 has 15 amino acids. V dropped 1 base and J dropped 4 bases, with 14 bases sitting between them. Germline lookup yields CDR1 SNHLY and CDR2 FYNNEI. The CDR3 spells CASSEVGSEEYEQYF. DNA for the CDR3: TGTGCCAGCAGTGAAGTCGGATCCGAGGAGTACGAGCAGTACTTC.